These 6 T cell receptor beta chains originate from one sample sequenced in a study of spatial heterogeneity in lung cancer. Findings and limits, study-wide: Tumor mutation counts were tracked by expanded intratumoral alpha and beta TCR counts.

These receptors lack a known antigen. Time point described: sample taken at primary tumor resection. Each CDR3 protein is one row after TCRdb ran MiXCR on the 5' RACE reads. The table lists roughly 7,000 distinct CDR3 sequences, roughly 3.5% of them singletons, with 16% in the top ten. This material consisted of lung tumor tissue, taken at surgery. The receptors were sampled from a male donor with early-stage non-small cell lung cancer.

Many counts were recorded for this clonotype. The chain is built from TRBV25-1 and TRBJ2-2; possibly TRBD1 for D (5 bases). V dropped 3 bases and J dropped 7 bases, with 15 bases sitting between them. CDR1 and CDR2 from the germline V gene are MGHDK and SYGVNS. The CDR3 loop spans 15 amino acids. CDR3 nucleotides: TGTGCCAGCAGTGAGGGGCAGCTCTCCAACGGGGAGCTGTTTTTT. Translating gives CASSEGQLSNGELFF. Combining the CDR3 with reference TRBV25-1 and TRBJ2-2 gives the whole variable domain EADIYQTPRYLVIGTGKKITLECSQTMGHDKMYWYQQDPGMELHLIHYSYGVNSTEKGDLSSESTVSRIRTEHFPLTLESARPSHTSQYLCASSEGQLSNGELFFGEGSRLTVL.

This chain uses TRBV3-1 with TRBJ2-3; D ambiguous. The CDR3 consists of 13 residues. Germline V lookup: CDR1 LGHDT, CDR2 YNNKEL (reference sequence). Trimming left V 1 base short and J 4 bases short, with 6 bases between. The CDR3 here is CASSQVFADTQYF. The CDR3 DNA follows: TGTGCCAGCAGCCAAGTATTTGCAGATACGCAGTATTTT.

This clonotype was seen many times. The chain joins TRBV7-2 to TRBJ1-1; 9 bases agree with TRBD1. This CDR3 is 16 amino acids long. Germline V gene sequence: CDR1 SGHTA, CDR2 FQGNSA. With 1 base clipped from V and 3 bases from J, the junction kept 6 bases outside the gene matches. CDR3 region: CASSLGRGQGDTEAFF. CDR3 in DNA: TGTGCCAGCAGCTTAGGAAGGGGACAGGGCGACACTGAAGCTTTCTTT. The variable domain in full, with the rest retrieved from reference TRBV7-2 and TRBJ1-1, is GAGVSQSPSNKVTEKGKDVELRCDPISGHTALYWYRQSLGQGLEFLIYFQGNSAPDKSGLPSDRFSAERTGGSVSTLTIQRTQQEDSAVYLCASSLGRGQGDTEAFFGQGTRLTVV.

This clonotype has just a few counts. A much larger clone differs from this one at a single base, so this may be a read error. CDR3 DNA sequence: TGTGCCAGCAGTTCTGACAGCATTCCTAATGGCTACAACTTC. Its translation is CASSSDSIPNGYNF. The V call is TRBV12-3 or TRBV12-4, the J call TRBJ1-2; tentative D call: TRBD1 (5 bases). The CDR3 spans 14 residues.

This clonotype is labeled as large. V gene TRBV7-8 combines with J gene TRBJ1-1; maybe TRBD1 (6 bases). CDR3 length: 15 amino acids. Germline loops: CDR1 SGHVS, CDR2 FQNEAQ. Trimming pared 8 bases from V and 2 bases from J, leaving 18 bases between. CDR3 residues: CASQQGINPNTEAFF. The DNA for the CDR3 is TGTGCCAGCCAGCAGGGGATTAACCCAAACACTGAAGCTTTCTTT.

This clonotype has at least ten counts. The chain couples TRBV20-1 to TRBJ2-7, with 7 bases aligning to TRBD1. Trimming cost V 0 bases and J 0 bases; bases outside gene matches: 5. The V gene's germline CDR1 is DFQATT and CDR2 SNEGSKA (reference sequence). There are 15 residues in the CDR3. The CDR3 DNA is TGCAGTGCTAGAGATAAGACAGGGTACTCCTACGAGCAGTACTTC. Protein sequence: CSARDKTGYSYEQYF.